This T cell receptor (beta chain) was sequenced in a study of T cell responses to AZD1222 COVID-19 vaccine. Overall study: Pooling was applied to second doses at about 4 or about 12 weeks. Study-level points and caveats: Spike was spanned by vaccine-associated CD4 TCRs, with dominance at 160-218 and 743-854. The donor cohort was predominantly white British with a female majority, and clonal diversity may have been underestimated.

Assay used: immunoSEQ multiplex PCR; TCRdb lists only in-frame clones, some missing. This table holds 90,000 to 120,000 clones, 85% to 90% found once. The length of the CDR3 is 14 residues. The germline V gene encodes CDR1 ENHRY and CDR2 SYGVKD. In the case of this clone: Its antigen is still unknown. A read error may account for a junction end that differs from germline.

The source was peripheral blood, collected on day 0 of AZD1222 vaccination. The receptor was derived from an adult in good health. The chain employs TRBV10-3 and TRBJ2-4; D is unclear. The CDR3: CAISEKDGKDIQYF. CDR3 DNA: TGTGCCATCAGTGAAAAGGACGGCAAAGACATTCAGTACTTC.